This TCR beta chain was retrieved from a study of shared clonotypes between healthy human individuals. Assay used: immunoSEQ multiplex PCR; TCRdb lists only in-frame clones, some missing. The table shows more than 1.2 million clones, with approximately 98.5% occurring only once. Study-wide results and limits: Sharing across a few donors was seen in around 5.1% of naive CD4 clonotypes.

In the case of this clone: Its antigen is currently unknown.

This CDR3 comprises 13 residues. Looked up from germline, CDR1 is MNHNS and CDR2 is SASEGT. V was cut by 7 bases and J by 0 bases, with 7 bases left in between. The sample consisted of naive CD4+ T cells sorted from blood. Subset reported: CD45RA+ positively selected. The chain recombines TRBV6-1 with TRBJ2-1, with a possible D match to TRBD2 (5 bases). The TCR sequence derives from a man aged 25-45 years in good health. The CDR3 DNA reads TGTGCCAGCACTAGCTTCTCCTACAATGAGCAGTTCTTC. Translated: CASTSFSYNEQFF.